This T cell receptor beta chain was retrieved from a study of T cell repertoires and HLA-DP antigens. On the study more broadly: Donor ages ranged from 18-to-29 to 60-to-69; a couple of men, one woman. Findings of the study overall: Responder cells were total CD4+ cells with a HeLa antigen-presenting system.

Germline CDR1 and CDR2: SEHNR and FQNEAQ (reference sequence). With V trimmed by 2 bases and J by 6 bases, 3 bases remained unmatched. The CDR3 has 15 residues. For pre-culture CD4+ samples, the target was 150,000 to 200,000 T cell genomes. Profiling relied on immunoSEQ multiplex PCR, and the TCRdb table lists in-frame clones only, not all of them. The sample includes about 73,000 clones, roughly 77% seen only once; the top ten take roughly 1.6%. In regard to this clone: What it recognizes is unknown.

Material: CD4+ T cells from PBMCs. This chain joins TRBV7-9 and TRBJ2-2; the match to TRBD2 covers 10 bases. This clonotype was obtained from a man in his sixties in good health and CMV-seronegative. The CDR3 here is CASSLSAGGPGELFF. The CDR3 coding sequence is TGTGCCAGCAGCTTATCAGCGGGAGGGCCCGGGGAGCTGTTTTTT.